These T cell receptor beta chains were read from a single sample in a study of T cell clonotyping in hematopoietic cell transplantation. The table came from immunoSEQ multiplex PCR; TCRdb's copy has only in-frame clones and leaves some out. The sample includes thousands of clones, more than 60% seen only once; the top ten take about 33%. The sample in question was peripheral blood mononuclear cells, obtained before stem cell transplant. All receptors come from a man between 60 and 75 years old with acute myeloid leukemia. Some clones in this sample may be carry-over from other donors' samples. CDR3s include the opening cysteine and the closing phenylalanine or tryptophan. D genes are given only for firm matches. Expanded clones are given a class, and other clones once, few, many or no size at all.

size,V,J,D,CDR3,DNA
-,TRBV5-1,TRBJ2-3,TRBD2,CASRTSGASTDTQYF,TGCGCCAGCAGGACAAGCGGGGCTAGCACAGATACGCAGTATTTT
-,TRBV27,TRBJ1-2,-,CASSSTGLSYTF,TGTGCCAGCAGTTCCACCGGGTTAAGCTACACCTTC
-,TRBV7-9,TRBJ2-5,TRBD2,CASSSQSGAETQYF,TGTGCCAGCAGCTCACAAAGCGGGGCAGAGACCCAGTACTTC
medium-sized,TRBV30,TRBJ1-4,TRBD1,CAWQGGINEKLFF,TGTGCCTGGCAAGGGGGCATTAATGAAAAACTGTTTTTT
-,TRBV6-1,TRBJ1-2,-,CASSDAGTAYGYTF,TGTGCCAGCAGTGACGCTGGGACGGCGTATGGCTACACCTTC
-,TRBV28,TRBJ2-5,-,CASRLNRGMYETQYF,TGTGCCAGCAGGCTCAACCGGGGGATGTACGAGACCCAGTACTTC
-,TRBV7-2,TRBJ2-5,-,CASSLQQETQYF,TGTGCCAGCAGCTTACAGCAAGAGACCCAGTACTTC
-,TRBV19,TRBJ2-2,TRBD1,CASINPWTGNTGELFF,TGTGCCAGTATAAACCCTTGGACAGGGAACACCGGGGAGCTGTTTTTT
-,TRBV6-5,TRBJ1-2,TRBD1,CASSPDRESYGYTF,TGTGCCAGCAGTCCCGACAGGGAATCCTATGGCTACACCTTC
-,TRBV30,TRBJ2-1,TRBD2,CAWSVDGLAGQQFF,TGTGCCTGGAGTGTAGATGGGCTAGCGGGGCAGCAGTTCTTC
-,TRBV19,TRBJ1-2,-,CASSGWAEYGYTF,TGTGCCAGTAGTGGATGGGCAGAATATGGCTACACCTTC
once,TRBV14,TRBJ2-5,TRBD1,CASSRVIQGPRETQYF,TGTGCCAGCAGCCGTGTGATACAGGGGCCAAGAGAGACCCAGTACTTC
-,TRBV7-8,TRBJ1-1,-,CASSLSSVNTEAFF,TGTGCCAGCAGCTTAAGTTCGGTGAACACTGAAGCTTTCTTT
once,TRBV10-3,TRBJ1-2,-,CAIITPGTSDGYTF,TGTGCCATCATAACACCTGGGACATCTGATGGCTACACCTTC
-,TRBV19,TRBJ1-2,-,CASSITGQTYGYTF,TGTGCCAGTAGTATTACCGGACAGACTTATGGCTACACCTTC
-,TRBV30,TRBJ1-6,-,CAWPARRNSPLHF,TGTGCCTGGCCAGCAAGACGGAATTCACCCCTCCACTTT
-,TRBV29-1,TRBJ1-2,-,CSVPARLAGYTF,TGCAGCGTTCCTGCTAGGCTGGCTGGCTACACCTTC
-,TRBV6-5,TRBJ1-1,-,CASSYSRSSNTEAFF,TGTGCCAGCAGTTACTCGAGGTCCTCGAACACTGAAGCTTTCTTT
-,TRBV27,TRBJ1-5,-,CASSPKNDRTVGGNQPQHF,TGTGCCAGCAGTCCTAAAAACGACAGGACTGTGGGGGGCAATCAGCCCCAGCATTTT
-,TRBV7-8,TRBJ2-7,TRBD2,CASSPGLAGELSYEQYF,TGTGCCAGCAGCCCTGGACTAGCGGGAGAGTTGTCCTACGAGCAGTACTTC
-,TRBV2,TRBJ1-4,TRBD1,CASTGTGGSEKLFF,TGTGCCAGCACCGGGACAGGGGGCAGTGAAAAACTGTTTTTT
-,TRBV6-5,TRBJ1-2,-,CASSYGGAHANYGYTF,TGTGCCAGCAGTTACGGAGGGGCACACGCTAACTATGGCTACACCTTC
-,TRBV5-6,TRBJ2-3,TRBD2,CASSFSSGPTDTQYF,TGTGCCAGCAGCTTCTCTAGCGGGCCCACAGATACGCAGTATTTT
-,TRBV5-4,TRBJ1-2,TRBD1,CASSLDRDRYYGYTF,TGTGCCAGCAGCTTGGACCGGGACAGATACTATGGCTACACCTTC
-,TRBV6-5,TRBJ1-2,-,CASSYTTGSGYTF,TGTGCCAGCAGTTACACCACAGGGTCCGGCTACACCTTC
few,TRBV7-3,TRBJ2-1,TRBD2,CASSLTGGTSINEQFF,TGTGCCAGCAGCTTAACAGGAGGGACTAGCATCAATGAGCAGTTCTTC
-,TRBV19,TRBJ2-7,TRBD1,CASSPTQGVNEQYF,TGTGCCAGTAGTCCGACACAGGGGGTCAACGAGCAGTACTTC
-,TRBV4-1,TRBJ2-2,TRBD2,CASSQDTSGRAGELFF,TGCGCCAGCAGCCAAGATACGAGCGGGAGGGCCGGGGAGCTGTTTTTT
-,TRBV7-2,TRBJ1-2,-,CASSLQGPYGYTF,TGTGCCAGCAGCTTACAGGGACCTTATGGCTACACCTTC
-,TRBV5-1,TRBJ2-3,TRBD2,CASSAGLAVSTDTQYF,TGCGCCAGCAGCGCGGGACTAGCAGTAAGCACAGATACGCAGTATTTT
-,TRBV28,TRBJ2-7,-,CATRSPAYEQYF,TGTGCCACCCGCTCACCGGCTTACGAGCAGTACTTC
-,TRBV7-8,TRBJ1-2,-,CASSFPETAYGYTF,TGTGCCAGCAGCTTCCCCGAGACCGCATATGGCTACACCTTC
-,TRBV5-3,TRBJ2-3,TRBD2,CARSSGLAGGDTQYF,TGTGCCAGAAGCTCGGGACTAGCGGGAGGAGATACGCAGTATTTT
few,TRBV11-3,TRBJ2-7,TRBD2,CASRASGSDEQYF,TGTGCCAGCAGGGCTAGCGGGAGCGACGAGCAGTACTTC
-,TRBV7-8,TRBJ1-1,-,CASSAYTGMNTEAFF,TGTGCCAGCAGCGCCTATACAGGGATGAACACTGAAGCTTTCTTT
-,TRBV11-3,TRBJ2-5,TRBD2,CASSGLASAAQYF,TGTGCCAGCAGCGGACTAGCATCGGCTGCCCAGTACTTC
-,TRBV20-1,TRBJ1-2,-,CSAGSGYGYTF,TGCAGTGCTGGGAGCGGCTATGGCTACACCTTC
-,TRBV19,TRBJ2-7,-,CASSIGEGTSEQYF,TGTGCCAGTAGTATCGGGGAAGGTACCTCCGAGCAGTACTTC
-,TRBV7-2,TRBJ2-6,-,CASSPDTGANVLTF,TGTGCCAGCAGCCCTGACACTGGGGCCAACGTCCTGACTTTC
-,TRBV14,TRBJ2-3,-,CASSQGGPGSRTDTQYF,TGTGCCAGCAGCCAAGGGGGCCCGGGGAGCCGCACAGATACGCAGTATTTT
-,TRBV9,TRBJ2-5,-,CASSVYGGLETQYF,TGTGCCAGCAGCGTATACGGGGGTTTGGAGACCCAGTACTTC
-,TRBV19,TRBJ2-6,TRBD1,CATNSGPGQGRPGANVLTF,TGTGCCACCAACAGCGGGCCGGGACAGGGGAGGCCTGGGGCCAACGTCCTGACTTTC
-,TRBV10-3,TRBJ2-1,-,CAISAEGDEQFF,TGTGCCATCAGTGCCGAGGGGGATGAGCAGTTCTTC
-,TRBV30,TRBJ2-5,TRBD1,CAWSQGVAGVQETQYF,TGTGCCTGGAGTCAGGGGGTCGCAGGGGTCCAAGAGACCCAGTACTTC
-,TRBV27,TRBJ2-7,TRBD2,CASSLRAGGNEQYF,TGTGCCAGCAGTCTGAGAGCGGGAGGGAACGAGCAGTACTTC
-,TRBV29-1,TRBJ2-7,-,CSVESGYEQYF,TGCAGCGTTGAATCAGGGTACGAGCAGTACTTC
-,TRBV2,TRBJ2-1,-,CASERFLVGNEQFF,TGTGCCAGCGAGAGGTTCCTCGTGGGGAATGAGCAGTTCTTC
medium-sized,TRBV6-4,TRBJ2-6,-,CASSAVAGANVLTF,TGTGCCAGCAGTGCCGTGGCTGGGGCCAACGTCCTGACTTTC
-,TRBV29-1,TRBJ2-7,-,CSVGGDVSYEQYF,TGCAGCGTTGGGGGGGACGTATCCTACGAGCAGTACTTC
-,TRBV5-1,TRBJ2-5,TRBD2,CASSLGVTSGQETQYF,TGCGCCAGCAGCTTGGGGGTGACTAGCGGACAAGAGACCCAGTACTTC
-,TRBV6-1,TRBJ2-1,-,CASSEATLGNEQFF,TGTGCCAGCAGTGAAGCTACCCTAGGGAATGAGCAGTTCTTC
-,TRBV2,TRBJ2-3,TRBD2,CATEGLAGDRTQYF,TGTGCCACGGAGGGGCTAGCGGGAGACCGTACGCAGTATTTT
-,TRBV9,TRBJ1-4,-,CASSSGQGEKLFF,TGTGCCAGCAGTTCAGGGCAGGGTGAAAAACTGTTTTTT
few,TRBV5-4,TRBJ1-1,-,CASSLAATGVNTEAFF,TGTGCCAGCAGCTTGGCGGCGACGGGGGTGAACACTGAAGCTTTCTTT